This T cell receptor (beta chain) was obtained from a study of shared clonotypes between healthy human individuals. Study-wide findings and caveats: In having few donors, the study represented limited genetic and exposure-history diversity. Clonotypes which were not shared had lower generation probabilities than clonotypes that all four donors shared.

Genomic DNA belonging to each subset was distributed in equal measure over several immunoSEQ plates. Original analysis: ImmunoSEQ supplied junction-only sequences lacking quality scores, so filtering was different. Measured with immunoSEQ multiplex PCR; TCRdb has only the in-frame clones, and not every one. D and trimming were read from the DNA, whereas the V and J calls and clone size are those reported in that table. The repertoire includes a few million clones, just over 90% of them detected once, and under 0.15% sits in the top ten. The germline CDR1 and CDR2 sequences are SNHLY and FYNNEI. After removal of 7 bases from V and 4 bases from J, the junction contained 11 bases not matched to a gene. This CDR3 has 15 amino acids. As concerns this clone: Its cognate antigen is unknown.

The source is a man younger than 30 in good health. Sequences were obtained from naive CD4+ T cells sorted from blood. The subset denotes: CD45RA+ positively selected. V and J are TRBV2 and TRBJ2-7; 9 positions agree with TRBD2. CDR3 in amino acids: CASILAGVSTYEQYF. CDR3 sequence (DNA): TGTGCCAGCATTTTAGCGGGAGTCAGCACTTACGAGCAGTACTTC.